The 15 T cell receptor beta chains presented below share a single source sample, sequenced in a study of blood T cell repertoires in COVID-19. Profiled with immunoSEQ multiplex PCR; TCRdb holds only in-frame clones, not every one. The table has some 140,000 clones, around 80% seen once. Sequencing input: PBMCs or T cells enriched from blood (not recorded which). The receptors stem from a man aged 40-49 years with acute COVID-19.

The chain links TRBV6-5 to TRBJ1-1; possibly TRBD1 for D (5 bases). The CDR3 consists of 10 residues. Trimming took off 7 bases at V and 7 bases at J, with 7 bases between the two ends. Per the germline V gene, CDR1 is MNHEY and CDR2 is SVGAGI. CDR3 nucleotide sequence: TGTGCCAGCAACCAGGGTGAAGCTTTCTTT. Translating it yields CASNQGEAFF.

This chain uses TRBV7-9 with TRBJ2-5, with 9 bases aligning to TRBD1. V lost 6 bases and J lost 1; bases outside the gene matches: 3. Germline V gene sequence: CDR1 SEHNR, CDR2 FQNEAQ (reference sequence). The CDR3 contains 14 residues. The CDR3 DNA reads as TGTGCCAGCAGACGGACAGGGGCCCAAGAGACCCAGTACTTC. It encodes CASRRTGAQETQYF. The whole variable domain, filled in from reference TRBV7-9 and TRBJ2-5, reads DTGVSQNPRHKITKRGQNVTFRCDPISEHNRLYWYRQTLGQGPEFLTYFQNEAQLEKSRLLSDRFSAERPKGSFSTLEIQRTEQGDSAMYLCASRRTGAQETQYFGPGTRLLVL.

A note on this clone: Distinct nucleotide sequences in the sample also encode this CDR3. V is TRBV7-2 and J is TRBJ2-7; D gene ambiguous. From germline, CDR1 is SGHTA and CDR2 FQGNSA. V shed 5 bases and J shed 4 bases, with 6 bases lying between them. CDR3 size: 11 residues. CDR3 region: CASSRGYEQYF. CDR3 nucleotides: TGTGCCAGCAGCCGAGGATACGAGCAGTACTTC. Variable domain in full (rest from reference TRBV7-2 and TRBJ2-7): GAGVSQSPSNKVTEKGKDVELRCDPISGHTALYWYRQSLGQGLEFLIYFQGNSAPDKSGLPSDRFSAERTGGSVSTLTIQRTQQEDSAVYLCASSRGYEQYFGPGTRLTVT.

This chain uses TRBV11-2 with TRBJ2-2; D not resolved. CDR1 and CDR2 (germline): SGHAT, FQNNGV. Trimming took 0 bases from V and 1 from J, leaving 9 bases between them. This CDR3 spans 16 amino acids. CDR3: CASSLEAGLNTGELFF. Here the CDR3 DNA reads TGTGCCAGCAGCTTAGAAGCAGGATTGAACACCGGGGAGCTGTTTTTT.

The chain is built from TRBV10-3 and TRBJ2-7; 9 bases are a match to TRBD1. The length of the CDR3 is 13 residues. Germline V gives CDR1 ENHRY, CDR2 SYGVKD. The V and J ends lost 11 bases and 6 bases, in that order; junction bases with no gene match: 11. DNA of the CDR3: TGTGCCGTAGCCGGGACAGGGACCCTCGAGCAGTACTTC. Translating gives CAVAGTGTLEQYF.

The chain couples TRBV12-3 or TRBV12-4 to TRBJ2-1; 9 bases line up with TRBD2. V was clipped by 3 bases and J by 13 bases; unmatched bases: 7. The CDR3 length is 13 residues. CDR3 sequence reads: CASSLDSGSIQFF. CDR3 sequence (DNA): TGTGCCAGCAGTTTGGATAGCGGGAGTATTCAGTTCTTC.

The chain employs TRBV6-5 and TRBJ2-1; 8 bases line up with TRBD2. The CDR3 loop spans 13 amino acids. Per the germline V gene, CDR1 is MNHEY and CDR2 is SVGAGI. V lost 7 bases and J lost 12; bases outside the gene matches: 11. The chain's CDR3 is CASTQVAGGGQFF. The CDR3 nucleotides read TGTGCCAGCACTCAGGTGGCCGGGGGGGGGCAGTTCTTC.

This chain connects TRBV12-3 or TRBV12-4 to TRBJ1-4; the D gene is possibly TRBD1 (6 bases). The CDR3 has 13 amino acids. V dropped 5 bases and J dropped 8 bases, with 12 bases sitting between them. The CDR3 DNA follows: TGTGCCAGCAGTCCGGGGACACACGAAAAACTGTTTTTT. This gives the protein CASSPGTHEKLFF.

The chain carries TRBV7-3 and TRBJ2-1, with D uncertain. Trimming shortened V by 2 bases and J by 5 bases, and 10 bases separated the two germline ends. This CDR3 is 14 amino acids long. Germline CDR1 reads SGHTA; CDR2 reads FQGTGA. DNA of the CDR3: TGTGCCAGCAGCTTAGGTGGCAGTGACAATGAGCAGTTCTTC. It translates to CASSLGGSDNEQFF.

The chain recombines TRBV19 with TRBJ1-1; 8 bases match TRBD1. The V and J ends lost 6 bases and 3 bases, in that order; junction bases with no gene match: 0. Germline V CDR1 and CDR2: LNHDA, SQIVND (reference sequence). This CDR3 has 12 residues. CDR3 in DNA: TGTGCCAGTAGACAGGGGGACACTGAAGCTTTCTTT. This sequence encodes CASRQGDTEAFF.

CDR3 in amino acids: CASSFPGYGYTF. The CDR3 DNA follows: TGTGCCAGCAGTTTCCCAGGGTATGGCTACACCTTC. This chain uses TRBV12-3 or TRBV12-4 with TRBJ1-2, with TRBD1 as a possible D gene (5 bases). The CDR3 covers 12 residues. Between the trimmed V and J ends, which lost 3 bases and 5 bases, there was a span of 7 bases.

This clone was picked up a small number of times. The CDR3, as DNA: TGTGCCAGCCTTAAGCAGGTAGGAGGGACTGAAGCTTTCTTT. Its protein is CASLKQVGGTEAFF. The chain couples TRBV5-4 to TRBJ1-1; D is uncertain. The CDR3 consists of 14 residues. V gave up 7 bases and J gave up 5 bases, with 18 bases separating them. CDR1 is SGHNT and CDR2 is YYREEE in the germline V gene (reference sequence).

The gene calls are TRBV30 and TRBJ1-3, with 9 bases that match TRBD1. J was trimmed by 2 bases and V by 1 base; bases with no gene match: 6. The CDR3 is 16 amino acids. In germline, CDR1 is GTSNPN, CDR2 SVGIG (reference sequence). DNA for the CDR3: TGTGCCTGGAGTGGCGGCCGGACAGGGGCTGGAAACACCATATATTTT. This gives the protein CAWSGGRTGAGNTIYF.

The chain is built from TRBV7-9 and TRBJ2-2; 7 bases are a match to TRBD2. The germline CDR1 and CDR2 sequences are SEHNR and FQNEAQ (reference sequence). This CDR3 is built from 17 residues. The V and J ends lost 5 bases and 2 bases, in that order; junction bases with no gene match: 11. CDR3 protein: CASSPPGGGKNTGELFF. CDR3 in DNA: TGTGCCAGCAGCCCCCCTGGGGGGGGGAAAAACACCGGGGAGCTGTTTTTT. The full variable domain, rest sourced from reference TRBV7-9 and TRBJ2-2, is DTGVSQNPRHKITKRGQNVTFRCDPISEHNRLYWYRQTLGQGPEFLTYFQNEAQLEKSRLLSDRFSAERPKGSFSTLEIQRTEQGDSAMYLCASSPPGGGKNTGELFFGEGSRLTVL.

This rearrangement joins TRBV11-1 to TRBJ2-3; 11 positions match TRBD1. The germline V gene encodes CDR1 SGHAT and CDR2 FQDESV (reference sequence). V was clipped by 5 bases and J by 3 bases; unmatched bases: 4. This CDR3 contains 15 residues. The CDR3 nucleotides are TGTGCCAGCAGCGGGACAGGGGGACTAACAGATACGCAGTATTTT. Amino acid sequence: CASSGTGGLTDTQYF.